The 19 T cell receptor beta chains reported below all come from one sample, sequenced in a study of T cells in Graves' hyperthyroidism and ophthalmopathy. RNA transcripts provided the source from which TCR beta CDR3 regions were amplified. Researchers ran a first-round RT-PCR on the TCR CDR3 using the HTBI primer set. TCRdb processed the multiplex PCR reads anew with MiXCR; each CDR3 protein has one entry. The sample has about 180,000 distinct CDR3 sequences, over 15% seen once. Specimen: blood. The receptors come from a woman between 50 and 59 years old with Graves' hyperthyroidism.

The table lists this clonotype with a few counts. This chain connects TRBV9 to TRBJ1-3, with D unclear. This CDR3 has 12 residues. V lost 0 bases and J 2 bases, leaving 0 bases between the germline ends. Germline V lookup: CDR1 SGDLS, CDR2 YYNGEE. CDR3 sequence reads: CASSVAGNTIYF. As DNA, the CDR3 is TGTGCCAGCAGCGTAGCTGGAAACACCATATATTTT.

Concerning this clonotype itself: A read error may be the cause here, since a much bigger clone is one base away. The chain joins TRBV7-2 to TRBJ2-1; tentative D call: TRBD2 (7 bases). CDR1 SGHTA and CDR2 FQGNSA come from the germline V gene. CDR3 size: 16 residues. For the CDR3, the DNA is TGTGCCAGCAGCTTACGGGGTGGGGGGGCCGGGAATGGGCAGTTCTTC. Translation: CASSLRGGGAGNGQFF.

This clonotype was detected ten times or more. The chain is built from TRBV18 and TRBJ2-5; 8 bases align to TRBD2. The CDR3 sequence is 15 residues long. Germline V CDR1 and CDR2: KGHSH, LQKENI. After removal of 1 base from V and 5 bases from J, the junction contained 6 bases not matched to a gene. DNA of the CDR3: TGTGCCAGCTCACCACAGCGGGGGTCCTCGGAGACCCAGTACTTC. Its translation is CASSPQRGSSETQYF.

This clonotype was recorded many times. The V and J genes are TRBV27 and TRBJ2-4; the match to TRBD2 covers 8 bases. The germline V gene encodes CDR1 MNHEY and CDR2 SMNVEV (reference sequence). J lost 1 base, V lost 3 bases, and 8 bases had no gene match. This CDR3 has 17 amino acids. As DNA, the CDR3 is TGTGCCAGCAGTTTGTCGGGGGGGTTTGGGGCCAAAAACATTCAGTACTTC. It encodes CASSLSGGFGAKNIQYF.

This clonotype was detected ten times or more. The rearrangement uses TRBV24-1 and TRBJ1-5; the D is unclear. The V end was cut by 3 bases, the J end by 6 bases, with 11 bases between. This CDR3 is built from 14 residues. The V gene's germline CDR1 is KGHDR and CDR2 SFDVKD. The CDR3 is CATSDGGVSQPQHF. The CDR3 DNA is TGTGCCACCAGTGATGGCGGAGTCAGTCAGCCCCAGCATTTT.

This clonotype was seen repeatedly, ten times or more. The rearrangement uses TRBV20-1 and TRBJ2-2; D uncertain. Germline V gene lookup returns CDR1 DFQATT and CDR2 SNEGSKA (reference sequence). Trimming cost V 7 bases and J 3 bases, with 9 bases left between them. The CDR3 runs 12 residues. The DNA of the CDR3 is TGCAGTGGACGGTCATACACCGGGGAGCTGTTTTTT. Protein sequence: CSGRSYTGELFF.

This clonotype came up many times. V is TRBV5-5 and J is TRBJ2-7; D is unclear. The CDR3 sequence is 14 residues long. Trimming left V 1 base short and J 2 bases short, with 10 bases between. CDR1 and CDR2 from the germline V gene are SGHKS and YYEKEE (reference sequence). In DNA form, the CDR3 reads TGTGCCAGCAGCTTGATTTACGCCCCCTACGAGCAGTACTTC. It is translated as CASSLIYAPYEQYF.

Points on this clonotype: One end of the junction varies from germline; a read error may be responsible. The chain has TRBV2 and TRBJ2-1, with TRBD1 matching over 7 bases. The CDR3 has 15 amino acids. CDR1 and CDR2 from the germline V gene are SNHLY and FYNNEI. CDR3 sequence: CASIGSSNSGGIIIF. DNA of the CDR3: TGTGCCAGCATTGGATCTTCAAACTCAGGGGGTATTATAATCTTC.

This clonotype was observed at least ten times. This chain joins TRBV28 and TRBJ1-4, with 8 positions matching TRBD1. Germline CDR1 and CDR2: MDHEN and SYDVKM. The CDR3 has 15 residues. Losses at the gene ends were 5 bases for V and 3 bases for J; bases not matched to a gene: 5. The CDR3 sequence: CASSGQGAPNEKLFF. DNA of the CDR3: TGTGCCAGCAGTGGCCAGGGGGCTCCTAATGAAAAACTGTTTTTT.

This clonotype was detected only a few times. The chain carries TRBV6-1 and TRBJ2-7; TRBD1 might be the D (6 bases). V was cut by 2 bases and J by 6 bases, with 20 bases left in between. Germline values: CDR1 MNHNS, CDR2 SASEGT. The CDR3 runs 16 residues. The CDR3 nucleotides are TGTGCCAGCAGTGAATATGGGACAACAATGCGCGGCGAGCAGTACTTC. It yields the protein CASSEYGTTMRGEQYF.

This clonotype was recorded at least ten times. This chain links TRBV20-1 with TRBJ1-1; the match to TRBD1 covers 8 bases. The CDR3 has 14 amino acids. Germline CDR1 is DFQATT and CDR2 is SNEGSKA (reference sequence). V gave up 1 base and J gave up 5 bases; unmatched junction bases: 6. CDR3: CSARGGQAGTEAFF. The CDR3 DNA is TGCAGTGCTAGAGGGGGACAGGCGGGAACTGAAGCTTTCTTT.

This clonotype came up many times. The chain joins TRBV29-1 to TRBJ1-2, with TRBD1 as a possible D gene (5 bases). This CDR3 contains 14 residues. Germline V gene sequence: CDR1 SQVTM, CDR2 ANQGSEA. With 4 bases removed from V and 6 bases from J, the gap between germline ends came to 18 bases. The CDR3 is CSVGGLEEANGYTF. The DNA for the CDR3 is TGCAGCGTTGGGGGCCTCGAGGAGGCGAATGGCTACACCTTC. The whole variable domain, filled in from reference TRBV29-1 and TRBJ1-2, reads SAVISQKPSRDICQRGTSLTIQCQVDSQVTMMFWYRQQPGQSLTLIATANQGSEATYESGFVIDKFPISRPNLTFSTLTVSNMSPEDSSIYLCSVGGLEEANGYTFGSGTRLTVV.

This clonotype was detected ten times or more. The V and J genes are TRBV7-9 and TRBJ1-5, with D hard to call. The CDR3 has 14 amino acids. The germline gives CDR1 SEHNR, CDR2 FQNEAQ (reference sequence). Between the trimmed V and J ends, which lost 1 base and 4 bases, there was a span of 8 bases. CDR3 amino acids: CASSLEPGNQPQHF. CDR3 DNA: TGTGCCAGCAGCTTAGAGCCGGGGAATCAGCCCCAGCATTTT.

This clonotype was detected only a few times. This could be a read error, since a much larger clone is one nucleotide away. The gene calls are TRBV4-1 and TRBJ2-2; weak D call: TRBD2 (5 bases). CDR3 length equals 16 residues. The V end was cut by 4 bases, the J end by 2 bases, with 14 bases between. CDR1 and CDR2 (germline): MGHRA, YSYEKL. CDR3 sequence: CASSLQEVANTGELFF. In nucleotides, the CDR3 is TGCGCCAGCAGCCTCCAGGAGGTGGCCAACACCGGGGAGCTGTTTTTT.

The V and J genes are TRBV20-1 and TRBJ2-5; the D call may be TRBD1 or TRBD2 (5 bases each). V lost 6 bases and J lost 9, with 20 bases in between. This CDR3 is built from 13 residues. Looked up from germline, CDR1 is DFQATT and CDR2 is SNEGSKA (reference sequence). The CDR3 region has the DNA TGCAGTGCCCTACCGGGACCCAATCCCCCCCAGTACTTC. The encoded protein is CSALPGPNPPQYF.

This clonotype was detected many times. V is TRBV20-1 and J is TRBJ2-7; D is unresolved. The V and J ends lost 1 base and 2 bases respectively, with 3 bases between them. The CDR3 runs 11 residues. Germline-derived CDR1 and CDR2 are DFQATT and SNEGSKA (reference sequence). The CDR3 sequence: CSARVTYEQYF. CDR3 DNA sequence: TGCAGTGCTAGAGTTACCTACGAGCAGTACTTC.

This clonotype was observed at least ten times. V is TRBV6-7 and J is TRBJ1-2, with TRBD1 identical over 8 bases. TRBV6-7 falls under the ORF class, with uncertain function. With V trimmed by 5 bases and J by 3 bases, 14 bases remained unmatched. The length of the CDR3 is 17 residues. CDR3 sequence (DNA): TGTGCCAGCAGTAACCTGAGCCCGACAGGGGCTCACTATGGCTACACCTTC. Its translation is CASSNLSPTGAHYGYTF.

This clonotype occurred many times. The V call is TRBV12-3 or TRBV12-4, the J call TRBJ2-3; D may be TRBD2 (5 bases). The V gene lost 6 bases and the J gene lost 0 bases, with 16 bases spanning the gap. The CDR3 is 16 residues long. CDR3 region: CASSLVIGVSTDTQYF. The CDR3 DNA reads as TGTGCCAGCAGCCTCGTTATCGGGGTGAGCACAGATACGCAGTATTTT.

This clonotype was seen many times. The chain couples TRBV11-2 to TRBJ2-3, with unresolved D. Germline-derived CDR1 and CDR2 are SGHAT and FQNNGV. CDR3 size: 14 residues. Trimming cost V 3 bases and J 2 bases, with 9 bases left between them. For the CDR3, the DNA is TGTGCCAGCAGCTTTTATCGGAACACAGATACGCAGTATTTT. This sequence encodes CASSFYRNTDTQYF.